A single sample gave rise to the 2 T cell receptor beta chains below, sequenced in a study of OX40 agonist ivuxolimab in advanced cancers. Sequencing used immunoSEQ multiplex PCR; TCRdb keeps in-frame clones, though not all of them. The data contain about 86,000 clones, more than 80% of them singletons. The specimen comprised CD4+ or CD8+ T cells sorted from blood, sampled in a trial of the OX40 agonist ivuxolimab. The receptors were sampled from an adult with an advanced solid tumor such as melanoma, head and neck, liver or kidney cancer.

The chain is built from TRBV2 and TRBJ2-1, with D possibly called TRBD1 or TRBD2 (6 bases each). V lost 7 bases to trimming and J lost 7 bases, with 11 bases between them. CDR1 and CDR2 (germline): SNHLY, FYNNEI. The CDR3 runs 12 residues. CDR3 DNA sequence: TGTGCCAGCACCGGGGGCTATAATGAGCAGTTCTTC. The encoded protein is CASTGGYNEQFF. Full variable domain (outside the CDR3, taken from reference TRBV2 and TRBJ2-1): EPEVTQTPSHQVTQMGQEVILRCVPISNHLYFYWYRQILGQKVEFLVSFYNNEISEKSEIFDDQFSVERPDGSNFTLKIRSTKLEDSAMYFCASTGGYNEQFFGPGTRLTVL.

This sequence joins TRBV30 and TRBJ2-7; 9 bases match TRBD1. V shed 3 bases, J shed 2 bases, and the junction held 2 bases outside the gene matches. This CDR3 is built from 13 residues. CDR1 is GTSNPN and CDR2 is SVGIG in the germline V gene (reference sequence). The CDR3 loop reads CAWRDRGAYEQYF. Here the CDR3 DNA reads TGTGCCTGGAGGGACAGGGGTGCCTACGAGCAGTACTTC.